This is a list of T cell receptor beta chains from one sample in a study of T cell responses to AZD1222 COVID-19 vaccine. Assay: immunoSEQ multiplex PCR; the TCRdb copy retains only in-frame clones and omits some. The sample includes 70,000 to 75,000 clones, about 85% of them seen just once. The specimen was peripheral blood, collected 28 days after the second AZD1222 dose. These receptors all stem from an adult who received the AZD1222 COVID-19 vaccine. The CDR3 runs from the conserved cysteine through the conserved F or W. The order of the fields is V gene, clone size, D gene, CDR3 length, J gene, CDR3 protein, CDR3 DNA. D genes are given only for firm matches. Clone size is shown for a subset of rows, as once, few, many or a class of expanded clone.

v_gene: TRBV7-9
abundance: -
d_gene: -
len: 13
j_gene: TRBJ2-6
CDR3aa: CASSTSGANVLTF
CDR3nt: TGTGCCAGCAGTACCTCTGGGGCCAACGTCCTGACTTTC

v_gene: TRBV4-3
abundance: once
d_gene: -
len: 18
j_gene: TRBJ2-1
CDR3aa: CASSQDVQRASSYNEQFF
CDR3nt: TGCGCCAGCAGCCAAGATGTACAGCGCGCGAGCTCCTACAATGAGCAGTTCTTC

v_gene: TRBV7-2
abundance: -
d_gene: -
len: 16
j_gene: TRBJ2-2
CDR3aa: CASSYTRVGKSGELFF
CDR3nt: TGTGCCAGCAGCTATACGAGAGTCGGGAAGAGCGGGGAGCTGTTTTTT

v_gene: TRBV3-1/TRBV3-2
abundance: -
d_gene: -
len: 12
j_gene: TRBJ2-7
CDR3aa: CASGDAPYEQYF
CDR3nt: TGTGCCAGCGGAGACGCCCCCTACGAGCAGTACTTC

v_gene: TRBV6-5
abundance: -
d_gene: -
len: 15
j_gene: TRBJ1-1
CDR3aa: CASSPPTGNAAEAFF
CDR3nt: TGTGCCAGCAGTCCCCCGACAGGTAACGCCGCTGAAGCTTTCTTT

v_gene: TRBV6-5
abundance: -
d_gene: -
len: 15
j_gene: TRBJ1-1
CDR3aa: CASSYSSRGNTEAFF
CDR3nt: TGTGCCAGCAGTTACTCGAGCAGGGGGAACACTGAAGCTTTCTTT

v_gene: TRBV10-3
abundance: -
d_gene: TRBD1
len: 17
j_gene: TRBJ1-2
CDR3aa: CAIRSRTGLDRVYGYTF
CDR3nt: TGTGCCATCAGATCCCGCACCGGGTTGGACAGGGTCTATGGCTACACCTTC

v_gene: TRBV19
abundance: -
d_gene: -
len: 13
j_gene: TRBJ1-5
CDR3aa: CASRSGRNQPQHF
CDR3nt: TGTGCCAGCAGATCGGGCCGCAATCAGCCCCAGCATTTT

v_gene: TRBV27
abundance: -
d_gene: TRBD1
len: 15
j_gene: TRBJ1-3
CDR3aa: CASSKQGVAGNTIYF
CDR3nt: TGTGCCAGCAGCAAACAGGGGGTGGCAGGAAACACCATATATTTT

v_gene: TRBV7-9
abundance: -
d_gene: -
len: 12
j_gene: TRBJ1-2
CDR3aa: CASSLSASGYTF
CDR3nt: TGTGCCAGCAGCTTATCAGCCTCGGGCTACACCTTC

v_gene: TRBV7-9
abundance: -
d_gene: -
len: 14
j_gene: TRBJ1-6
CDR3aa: CASSLIPQAQALHF
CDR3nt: TGTGCCAGCAGCTTAATCCCACAGGCGCAAGCCCTCCACTTT

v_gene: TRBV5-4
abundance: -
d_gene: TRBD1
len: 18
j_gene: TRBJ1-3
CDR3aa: CASSLRTGGSDSGNTIYF
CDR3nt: TGTGCCAGCAGCTTGAGGACAGGGGGCTCAGACTCTGGAAACACCATATATTTT

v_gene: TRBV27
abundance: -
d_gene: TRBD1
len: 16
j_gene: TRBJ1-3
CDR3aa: CASSRTGSLSGNTIYF
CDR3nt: TGTGCCAGCAGTAGGACAGGGTCATTGTCTGGAAACACCATATATTTT

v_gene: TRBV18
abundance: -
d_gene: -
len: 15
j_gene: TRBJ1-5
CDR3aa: CASSPNRDSNQPQHF
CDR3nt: TGTGCCAGCTCACCAAACAGGGACAGCAATCAGCCCCAGCATTTT

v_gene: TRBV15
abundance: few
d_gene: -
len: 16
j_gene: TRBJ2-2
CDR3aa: CATSSIAETYTGELFF
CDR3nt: TGTGCCACCAGCAGCATAGCGGAAACGTATACCGGGGAGCTGTTTTTT

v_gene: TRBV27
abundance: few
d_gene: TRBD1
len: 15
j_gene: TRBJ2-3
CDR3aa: CASGRNRGHEDTQYF
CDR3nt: TGTGCCAGCGGAAGGAACAGGGGGCATGAAGATACGCAGTATTTT

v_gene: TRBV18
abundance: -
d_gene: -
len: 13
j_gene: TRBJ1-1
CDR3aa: CASSPRVNTEAFF
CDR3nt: TGTGCCAGCTCACCTCGCGTGAACACTGAAGCTTTCTTT

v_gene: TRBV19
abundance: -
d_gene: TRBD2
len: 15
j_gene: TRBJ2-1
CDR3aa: CASSPGTSGYNEQFF
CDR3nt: TGTGCCAGTAGTCCCGGGACTAGCGGCTACAATGAGCAGTTCTTC

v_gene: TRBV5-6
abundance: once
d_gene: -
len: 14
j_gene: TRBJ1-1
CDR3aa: CASSLGWSNTEAFF
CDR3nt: TGTGCCAGCAGCTTGGGATGGAGTAACACTGAAGCTTTCTTT

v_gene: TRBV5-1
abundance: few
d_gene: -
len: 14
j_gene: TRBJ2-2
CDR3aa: CASSLQANTGELFF
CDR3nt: TGCGCCAGCAGCTTGCAGGCGAACACCGGGGAGCTGTTTTTT

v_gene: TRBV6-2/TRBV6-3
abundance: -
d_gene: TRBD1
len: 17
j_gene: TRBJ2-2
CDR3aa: CASSYVGQGAITGELFF
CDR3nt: TGTGCCAGCAGTTACGTCGGCCAGGGGGCGATCACCGGGGAGCTGTTTTTT

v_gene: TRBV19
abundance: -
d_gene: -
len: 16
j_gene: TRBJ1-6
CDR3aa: CASSTESGSYNSPLHF
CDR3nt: TGTGCCAGTAGTACCGAGAGCGGCTCCTATAATTCACCCCTCCACTTT

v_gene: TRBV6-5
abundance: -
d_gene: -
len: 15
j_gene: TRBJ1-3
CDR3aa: CASNPSGTPGNTIYF
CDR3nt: TGTGCCAGCAATCCCAGTGGAACTCCTGGAAACACCATATATTTT

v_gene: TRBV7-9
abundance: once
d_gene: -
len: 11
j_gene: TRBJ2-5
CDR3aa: CASSSQETQYF
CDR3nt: TGTGCCAGCAGCTCTCAAGAGACCCAGTACTTC

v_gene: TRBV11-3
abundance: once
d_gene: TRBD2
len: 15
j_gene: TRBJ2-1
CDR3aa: CASSLASGSYNEQFF
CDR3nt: TGTGCCAGCAGCTTAGCTAGCGGGAGCTACAATGAGCAGTTCTTC

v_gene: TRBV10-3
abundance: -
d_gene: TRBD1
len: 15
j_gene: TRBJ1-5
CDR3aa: CAISSDRGGNQPQHF
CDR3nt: TGTGCCATCAGTTCCGACAGGGGAGGGAATCAGCCCCAGCATTTT

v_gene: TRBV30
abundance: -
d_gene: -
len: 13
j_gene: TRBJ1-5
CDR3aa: CAWSTQANQPQHF
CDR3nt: TGTGCCTGGAGTACGCAGGCGAATCAGCCCCAGCATTTT

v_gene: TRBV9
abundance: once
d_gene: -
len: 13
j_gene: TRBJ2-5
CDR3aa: CASSVQVGETQYF
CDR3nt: TGTGCCAGCAGCGTACAGGTTGGAGAGACCCAGTACTTC

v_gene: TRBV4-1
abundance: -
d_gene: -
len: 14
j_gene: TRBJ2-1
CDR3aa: CASSQELAVDEQFF
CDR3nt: TGCGCCAGCAGCCAAGAATTAGCTGTAGATGAGCAGTTCTTC

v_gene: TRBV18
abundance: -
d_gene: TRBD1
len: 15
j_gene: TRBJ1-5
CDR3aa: CASSPTGWTDQPQHF
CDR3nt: TGTGCCAGCTCACCGACAGGGTGGACGGATCAGCCCCAGCATTTT

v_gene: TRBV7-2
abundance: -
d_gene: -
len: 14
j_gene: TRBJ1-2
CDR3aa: CASSLVGGNYGYTF
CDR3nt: TGTGCCAGCAGCTTAGTGGGGGGTAACTATGGCTACACCTTC

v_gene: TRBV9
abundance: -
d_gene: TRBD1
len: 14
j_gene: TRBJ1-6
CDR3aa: CASSATGDNSPLHF
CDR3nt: TGTGCCAGCAGCGCGACAGGGGATAATTCACCCCTCCACTTT

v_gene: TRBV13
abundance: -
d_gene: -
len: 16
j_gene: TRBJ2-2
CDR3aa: CASSLRGGTPTGELFF
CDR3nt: TGTGCCAGCAGCTTACGTGGAGGGACTCCCACCGGGGAGCTGTTTTTT

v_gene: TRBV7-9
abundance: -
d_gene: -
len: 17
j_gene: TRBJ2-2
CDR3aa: CASSLGQGSANTGELFF
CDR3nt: TGTGCCAGCAGCTTAGGGCAGGGGTCAGCGAACACCGGGGAGCTGTTTTTT

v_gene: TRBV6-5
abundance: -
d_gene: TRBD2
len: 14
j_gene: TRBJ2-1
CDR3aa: CASTAGGPHNEQFF
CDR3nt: TGTGCCAGCACCGCGGGAGGGCCCCACAATGAGCAGTTCTTC

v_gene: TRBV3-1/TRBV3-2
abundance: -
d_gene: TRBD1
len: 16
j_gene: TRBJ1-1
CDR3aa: CASSQRDRGANTEAFF
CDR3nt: TGTGCCAGCAGCCAGAGAGACAGGGGCGCAAACACTGAAGCTTTCTTT

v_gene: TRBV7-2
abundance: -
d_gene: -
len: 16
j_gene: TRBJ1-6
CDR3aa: CASSLSGPQGWTPLHF
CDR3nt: TGTGCCAGCAGCTTATCGGGACCGCAGGGTTGGACACCCCTCCACTTT

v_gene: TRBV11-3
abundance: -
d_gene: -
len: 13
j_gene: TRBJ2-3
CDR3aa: CASSSRERDTQYF
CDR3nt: TGTGCCAGCAGCTCCCGGGAAAGAGATACGCAGTATTTT

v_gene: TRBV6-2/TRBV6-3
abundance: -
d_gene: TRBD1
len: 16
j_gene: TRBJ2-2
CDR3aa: CASSGGTGGFTGELFF
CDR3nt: TGTGCCAGCAGTGGGGGGACAGGGGGCTTTACCGGGGAGCTGTTTTTT

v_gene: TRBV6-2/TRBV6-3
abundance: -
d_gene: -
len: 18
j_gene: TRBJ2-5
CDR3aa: CASSYPRGVDHVQETQYF
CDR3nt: TGTGCCAGCAGTTACCCCCGAGGGGTTGATCACGTCCAAGAGACCCAGTACTTC

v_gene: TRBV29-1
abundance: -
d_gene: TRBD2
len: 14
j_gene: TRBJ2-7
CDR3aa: CSVELAGGTYEQYF
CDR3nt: TGCAGCGTTGAACTAGCGGGAGGTACCTACGAGCAGTACTTC

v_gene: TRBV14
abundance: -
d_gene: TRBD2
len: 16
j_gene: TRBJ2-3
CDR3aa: CASSLPAGGGPDTQYF
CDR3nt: TGTGCCAGCAGCCTCCCAGCGGGAGGTGGACCAGATACGCAGTATTTT

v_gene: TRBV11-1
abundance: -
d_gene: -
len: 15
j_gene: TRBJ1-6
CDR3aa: CASSRGSSYNSPLHF
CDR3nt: TGTGCCAGCAGTCGGGGGAGCTCCTATAATTCACCCCTCCACTTT

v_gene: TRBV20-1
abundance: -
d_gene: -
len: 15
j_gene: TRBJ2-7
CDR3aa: CSASADSLLSYEQYF
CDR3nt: TGCAGTGCTAGTGCGGACAGCCTTCTCTCCTACGAGCAGTACTTC

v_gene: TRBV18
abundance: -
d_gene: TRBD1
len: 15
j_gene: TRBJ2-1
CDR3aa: CASSQGTGPYNEQFF
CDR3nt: TGTGCCAGCTCACAAGGGACAGGGCCTTACAATGAGCAGTTCTTC

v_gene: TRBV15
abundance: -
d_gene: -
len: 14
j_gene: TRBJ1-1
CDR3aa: CATSSPGGGTEAFF
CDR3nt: TGTGCCACCAGCAGCCCCGGAGGGGGCACTGAAGCTTTCTTT

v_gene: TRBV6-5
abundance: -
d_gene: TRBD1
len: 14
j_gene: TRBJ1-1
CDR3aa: CASTPTGLATEAFF
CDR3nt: TGTGCCAGCACTCCGACAGGGTTGGCCACTGAAGCTTTCTTT

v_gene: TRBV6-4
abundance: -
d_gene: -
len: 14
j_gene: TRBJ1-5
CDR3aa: CASSAGSGGQPQHF
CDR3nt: TGTGCCAGCAGTGCGGGTAGTGGGGGGCAGCCCCAGCATTTT

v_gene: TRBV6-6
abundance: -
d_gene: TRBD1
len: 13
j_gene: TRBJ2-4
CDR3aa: CASSHRDRRIQYF
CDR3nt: TGTGCCAGCAGTCACCGGGACAGACGTATTCAGTACTTC

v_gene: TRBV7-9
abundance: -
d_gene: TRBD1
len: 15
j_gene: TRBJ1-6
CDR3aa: CASSFGTAFNSPLHF
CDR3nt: TGTGCCAGCAGCTTCGGGACAGCCTTTAATTCACCCCTCCACTTT

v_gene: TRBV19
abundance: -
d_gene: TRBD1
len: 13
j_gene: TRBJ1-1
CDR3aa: CASLGRGTTEAFF
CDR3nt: TGTGCCAGTCTGGGCAGGGGGACGACTGAAGCTTTCTTT

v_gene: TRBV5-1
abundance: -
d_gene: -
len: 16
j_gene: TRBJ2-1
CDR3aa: CASSLVGRVAYNEQFF
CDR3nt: TGCGCCAGCAGCTTGGTGGGGCGGGTCGCCTACAATGAGCAGTTCTTC

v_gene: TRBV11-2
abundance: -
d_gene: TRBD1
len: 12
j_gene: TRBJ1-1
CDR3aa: CASSLGDSEAFF
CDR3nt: TGTGCCAGCAGCTTAGGGGACAGTGAAGCTTTCTTT

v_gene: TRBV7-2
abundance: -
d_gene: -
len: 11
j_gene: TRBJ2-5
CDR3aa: CASSRTETQYF
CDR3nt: TGTGCCAGCAGCCGTACAGAGACCCAGTACTTC

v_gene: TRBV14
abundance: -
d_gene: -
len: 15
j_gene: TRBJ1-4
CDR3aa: CASSTLRATNEKLFF
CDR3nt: TGTGCCAGCAGCACCTTAAGAGCAACTAATGAAAAACTGTTTTTT

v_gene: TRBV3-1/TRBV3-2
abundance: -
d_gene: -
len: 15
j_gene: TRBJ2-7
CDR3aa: CASSQVGRNSYEQYF
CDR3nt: TGTGCCAGCAGCCAAGTCGGCCGGAACTCCTACGAGCAGTACTTC

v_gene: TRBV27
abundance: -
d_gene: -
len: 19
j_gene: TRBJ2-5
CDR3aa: CASSLSPPLLAEIQETQYF
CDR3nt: TGTGCCAGCAGTTTATCCCCCCCTCTATTGGCGGAGATACAAGAGACCCAGTACTTC

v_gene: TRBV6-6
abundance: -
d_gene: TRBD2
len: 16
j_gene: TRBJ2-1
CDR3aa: CASRGVVREGSNEQFF
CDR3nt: TGTGCCAGCAGAGGGGTGGTACGGGAGGGCTCGAATGAGCAGTTCTTC

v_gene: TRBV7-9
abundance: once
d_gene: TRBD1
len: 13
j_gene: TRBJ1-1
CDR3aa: CASSRTGDTEAFF
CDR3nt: TGTGCCAGCAGCCGGACAGGGGACACTGAAGCTTTCTTT